This TCR beta chain derives from a study of blood T cell repertoires in COVID-19. Study at large: The United States, Italy and Spain were the sources of the acute and convalescent COVID-19 samples. PBMCs, B-cell-depleted T cells, or T cells were the source of the cDNA or gDNA that made up the material.

This study enrolled people aged roughly 18 to 89 from about two dozen US geographic areas. Clinical history reported by participants formed the basis on which cohorts were assigned. Profiling relied on immunoSEQ multiplex PCR, and the TCRdb table lists in-frame clones only, not all of them. Among about 250,000 clones listed, 85% were seen once. CDR1 and CDR2 from the germline V gene are SGHTA and FQGNSA. The CDR3 has 17 amino acids. V dropped 5 bases and J dropped 0 bases, with 17 bases sitting between them. This chain connects TRBV7-2 to TRBJ1-3, with TRBD1 as a possible D gene (6 bases). The sample comprised PBMCs or T cells enriched from blood (not recorded which). The TCR originated in a woman in her forties or fifties with acute COVID-19. This CDR3 is CASSPLTGFSSGNTIYF. CDR3 sequence (DNA): TGTGCCAGCAGCCCCCTGACAGGCTTCAGCTCTGGAAACACCATATATTTT.